The clone carrying this T cell receptor (beta chain) was observed at least ten times. Antigen: not known. Each cDNA held unique molecular identifiers, and template switching gave it a universal primer site. MiXCR was run by TCRdb on the 5' RACE reads, yielding one entry per CDR3 protein. The sample holds about 240,000 distinct CDR3 sequences, roughly 7.5% seen once. This record comes from a study of identical twins. General observations from the study: In cord blood, abundant beta clonotypes had fewer insertions; memory showed no trend.

The germline V gene has CDR1 SEHNR and CDR2 FQNEAQ (reference sequence). CDR3 size: 13 residues. V was cut by 5 bases and J by 0 bases, with 7 bases left in between. This sample also appeared in a second study, on yellow fever vaccine responses in identical twins.

The chain links TRBV7-9 to TRBJ1-1; D is unresolved. The sequencing input was CD8+ T cells sorted from blood. The sequence came from a woman aged 18-29 years in good health. CDR3 bases: TGTGCCAGCAGCCCATACCTGAACACTGAAGCTTTCTTT. Protein: CASSPYLNTEAFF. The whole variable domain, filled in from reference TRBV7-9 and TRBJ1-1, reads DTGVSQNPRHKITKRGQNVTFRCDPISEHNRLYWYRQTLGQGPEFLTYFQNEAQLEKSRLLSDRFSAERPKGSFSTLEIQRTEQGDSAMYLCASSPYLNTEAFFGQGTRLTVV.